Below are 25 T cell receptor beta chains sequenced from a single sample in a study of blood T cell repertoires in COVID-19. TCRdb's copy holds only in-frame clones and misses some; the assay was immunoSEQ multiplex PCR. The data show roughly 300,000 clones, less than 85% seen once. Sequenced sample: peripheral blood. These receptors were collected from a human donor with COVID-19, enrolled during active disease. The donor label of this sample is uncertain.

This chain connects TRBV7-8 to TRBJ2-7, with TRBD1 matching 10 bases. Trimming took 3 bases from V and 5 from J; bases not matched to a gene: 7. CDR1 is SGHVS and CDR2 is FQNEAQ in the germline V gene. CDR3 size: 15 residues. The CDR3 nucleotides are TGTGCCAGCAGCTTGGAGACAGGGGGCTACAACGAGCAGTACTTC. It translates to CASSLETGGYNEQYF.

The J gene is TRBJ1-1, the V gene TRBV9; perhaps TRBD1 as D (5 bases). V lost 3 bases to trimming and J lost 1 base, with 13 bases between them. Germline V gene sequence: CDR1 SGDLS, CDR2 YYNGEE. The CDR3 has 15 residues. CDR3 bases: TGTGCCAGCAGCGCCCCGGGGGGGGAGAACACTGAAGCTTTCTTT. This sequence encodes CASSAPGGENTEAFF. The entire variable domain, with the rest obtained from reference TRBV9 and TRBJ1-1, is as follows: DSGVTQTPKHLITATGQRVTLRCSPRSGDLSVYWYQQSLDQGLQFLIQYYNGEERAKGNILERFSAQQFPDLHSELNLSSLELGDSALYFCASSAPGGENTEAFFGQGTRLTVV.

This clone was seen just once. The rearrangement uses TRBV2 and TRBJ1-2; 8 bases line up with TRBD1. Per the germline V gene, CDR1 is SNHLY and CDR2 is FYNNEI. V lost 4 bases to trimming and J lost 11 bases; unmatched junction nucleotides: 12. This CDR3 comprises 14 residues. CDR3 DNA sequence: TGTGCCAGCAGTGGATTAGGAGGGACAGGCCATTACACCTTC. Translation gives CASSGLGGTGHYTF.

This chain links TRBV19 with TRBJ2-2; 7 bases fit TRBD2. The CDR3 has 15 amino acids. In germline, CDR1 is LNHDA, CDR2 SQIVND (reference sequence). V shed 10 bases and J 2 bases; nucleotides not matched to a gene: 10. This CDR3 is CATLRGGGNTGELFF. The CDR3 DNA reads TGTGCCACCTTGAGGGGCGGGGGTAACACCGGGGAGCTGTTTTTT.

Only a few counts were recorded for this clone. CDR3 DNA: TGTGCCAGCAGACCGACAGCTTCCTACGAGCAGTACTTC. Translating gives CASRPTASYEQYF. This sequence joins TRBV28 and TRBJ2-7, with D perhaps TRBD1 (5 bases). CDR1 and CDR2 (germline): MDHEN, SYDVKM. The V end lost 6 bases, the J end lost 1 base, and 10 bases lay between the germline ends. The CDR3 runs to 13 residues.

The chain is built from TRBV6-5 and TRBJ2-7; no reliable D call. The CDR3 consists of 14 residues. Germline-derived CDR1 and CDR2 are MNHEY and SVGAGI. V lost 2 bases and J 6 bases, leaving 14 bases between the germline ends. The CDR3 coding sequence is TGTGCCAGCAGTTACAGTCTGGAGCCGCGCGAGCAGTACTTC. It translates to CASSYSLEPREQYF.

This clone has ten or more counts. The V gene is TRBV7-2, the J gene TRBJ1-3; D ambiguous. Between the trimmed V and J ends, which lost 1 base and 0 bases, there was a span of 10 bases. There are 16 residues in the CDR3. Germline loops: CDR1 SGHTA, CDR2 FQGNSA. The CDR3 protein is CASSLVGSLSGNTIYF. As DNA, the CDR3 is TGTGCCAGCAGCTTAGTGGGCTCGCTCTCTGGAAACACCATATATTTT.

The rearrangement uses TRBV19 and TRBJ2-7; 7 bases fit TRBD1. In germline, CDR1 is LNHDA, CDR2 SQIVND (reference sequence). V shed 3 bases and J 3 bases; nucleotides not matched to a gene: 8. The CDR3 has 15 amino acids. As DNA, the CDR3 is TGTGCCAGTAGTATGGAAGGACAGGTCTTCTACGAGCAGTACTTC. The encoded protein is CASSMEGQVFYEQYF.

The rearrangement joins TRBV19 to TRBJ1-5; a weak D match, TRBD1 (5 bases). The CDR3 totals 15 residues. Trimming stripped 8 bases from V and 5 bases from J, with 19 bases between. The V gene's germline CDR1 is LNHDA and CDR2 SQIVND (reference sequence). CDR3 DNA sequence: TGTGCCAGTCGGCACCAGGGAGGGTCCGATCAGCCCCAGCATTTT. It encodes CASRHQGGSDQPQHF.

This clone has only one observation. V usage is TRBV11-3 and J usage is TRBJ2-1; 14 bases line up with TRBD2. Trimming at V came to 5 bases and at J to 8 bases, leaving 5 bases not matched to a gene. The CDR3 covers 15 residues. The V gene's germline CDR1 is SGHNT and CDR2 YENEEA. The CDR3 nucleotides read TGTGCCAGCAGCGGGGGGACTAGCGGGAGTTATGAGCAGTTCTTC. It encodes CASSGGTSGSYEQFF.

V is TRBV2 and J is TRBJ2-6; D is perhaps TRBD2 (6 bases). V lost 6 bases and J 2 bases, leaving 11 bases between the germline ends. The CDR3 runs 15 residues. Germline CDR1 is SNHLY and CDR2 is FYNNEI. CDR3 in DNA: TGTGCCAGCAGCGTTGGGACTCCTGGGGCCAACGTCCTGACTTTC. It codes for CASSVGTPGANVLTF.

The chain couples TRBV27 to TRBJ1-1; 11 bases align to TRBD1. Looked up from germline, CDR1 is MNHEY and CDR2 is SMNVEV (reference sequence). Trimming took 7 bases from V and 2 from J; bases not matched to a gene: 6. The CDR3 loop spans 15 amino acids. CDR3 bases: TGTGCCAGCATCTGGACAGGGGGCGGAAACACTGAAGCTTTCTTT. It translates to CASIWTGGGNTEAFF.

In its sample, this clone was seen a few times. The chain employs TRBV5-4 and TRBJ1-5; possibly TRBD1 for D (5 bases). This CDR3 contains 15 residues. Deletions cut 2 bases from V and 2 bases from J, with 11 bases between. Germline CDR1 is SGHNT and CDR2 is YYREEE (reference sequence). The CDR3 sequence is CASSLRTFGNQPQHF. The CDR3 DNA sequence: TGTGCCAGCAGCTTACGGACATTCGGCAATCAGCCCCAGCATTTT.

This clone has a handful of counts. The genes are TRBV28 and TRBJ1-5; no definite D call. CDR3 length: 14 residues. Germline loops: CDR1 MDHEN, CDR2 SYDVKM. Trimming took 5 bases from V and 5 from J, leaving 13 bases between them. The CDR3 coding sequence is TGTGCCAGCAGTCCTCACAGTGACGATCAGCCCCAGCATTTT. Translation gives CASSPHSDDQPQHF.

The J gene is TRBJ1-2, the V gene TRBV19, with D possibly matching TRBD1 (5 bases). Germline loops: CDR1 LNHDA, CDR2 SQIVND (reference sequence). The CDR3 contains 13 residues. V gave up 2 bases and J gave up 4 bases, with 8 bases separating them. CDR3 sequence reads: CASSISGGYGYTF. CDR3 DNA sequence: TGTGCCAGTAGTATATCGGGGGGCTATGGCTACACCTTC.

This clone was counted once. The rearrangement joins TRBV11-1 to TRBJ1-2; D ambiguous. The CDR3 spans 14 residues. Germline CDR1 is SGHAT and CDR2 is FQDESV (reference sequence). Trimming took 5 bases from V and 4 from J, leaving 14 bases between them. The CDR3 loop is CASSPLDRGYGYTF. CDR3 in DNA: TGTGCCAGCAGCCCTCTGGACCGGGGCTATGGCTACACCTTC. The full variable domain, with the rest looked up from reference TRBV11-1 and TRBJ1-2, is EAEVAQSPRYKITEKSQAVAFWCDPISGHATLYWYRQILGQGPELLVQFQDESVVDDSQLPKDRFSAERLKGVDSTLKIQPAELGDSAMYLCASSPLDRGYGYTFGSGTRLTVV.

This clone was found once. CDR3 coding DNA: TGCAGCGTCGCGTGGTCTGCAACTAATGAAAAACTGTTTTTT. Protein: CSVAWSATNEKLFF. The rearrangement links TRBV29-1 to TRBJ1-4; D ambiguous. CDR3 length: 14 amino acids. The V gene's germline CDR1 is SQVTM and CDR2 ANQGSEA. The ends were cut back, 6 bases at V and 0 bases at J, with 11 bases in the middle.

The rearrangement joins TRBV9 to TRBJ2-1, with 7 bases that match TRBD1. CDR1 is SGDLS, CDR2 YYNGEE, per germline. This CDR3 region has 15 residues. The V and J ends lost 1 base and 7 bases, in that order; junction bases with no gene match: 8. The CDR3 protein is CASSVTGTVNNEQFF. The CDR3 coding sequence is TGTGCCAGCAGCGTAACCGGGACAGTGAATAATGAGCAGTTCTTC.

The rearrangement uses TRBV9 and TRBJ2-1; 16 bases are a match to TRBD2. With V trimmed by 4 bases and J by 4 bases, 2 bases remained unmatched. The CDR3 consists of 16 residues. Germline CDR1 is SGDLS and CDR2 is YYNGEE. CDR3 sequence: CASSTGLAGGYNEQFF. CDR3 sequence (DNA): TGTGCCAGCAGCACGGGACTAGCGGGAGGGTACAATGAGCAGTTCTTC.

This rearrangement joins TRBV29-1 to TRBJ2-7; 9 nucleotides align to TRBD2. Germline CDR1 SQVTM, CDR2 ANQGSEA. The CDR3 is 14 amino acids. The V segment lost 7 bases and the J segment 1 base; nucleotides outside the gene matches: 8. The CDR3 nucleotides are TGCAGCGCCCGTAGCGGGAGCGGTTCCTACGAGCAGTACTTC. It is translated as CSARSGSGSYEQYF.

This clone was found a few times. The CDR3 sequence: CAWSQDSEQFF. DNA for the CDR3: TGTGCCTGGAGCCAAGACAGTGAGCAGTTCTTC. The chain is built from TRBV30 and TRBJ2-1; D may be TRBD1 (5 bases). Germline CDR1 and CDR2: GTSNPN and SVGIG (reference sequence). The CDR3 is 11 amino acids. Trimming left V 3 bases short and J 9 bases short, with 9 bases between.

This chain uses TRBV5-1 with TRBJ2-4, with 8 bases aligning to TRBD2. The V gene end was trimmed by 4 bases and the J gene end by 5 bases; junction bases not matched to a gene: 14. The CDR3 runs to 17 residues. CDR1 is SGHRS and CDR2 is YFSETQ in the germline V gene. CDR3 residues: CASSRPSGSRPQNIQYF. In DNA, the CDR3 is TGCGCCAGCAGCCGGCCCAGCGGGAGTCGTCCCCAAAACATTCAGTACTTC.

The chain recombines TRBV4-1 with TRBJ2-6; the match to TRBD2 covers 12 bases. V shed 1 base and J 3 bases; nucleotides not matched to a gene: 7. The CDR3 consists of 19 residues. Per the germline V gene, CDR1 is MGHRA and CDR2 is YSYEKL. This CDR3 reads CASSQVELAGGLGANVLTF. DNA for the CDR3: TGCGCCAGCAGCCAAGTGGAACTAGCGGGAGGTCTTGGGGCCAACGTCCTGACTTTC.

The V gene is TRBV9, the J gene TRBJ2-3, with D possibly matching TRBD1 (5 bases). CDR3 length: 13 amino acids. Trimming took off 8 bases at V and 0 bases at J, with 10 bases between the two ends. Germline V gene data show CDR1 as SGDLS and CDR2 as YYNGEE. The CDR3 nucleotides read TGTGCCAGTGGGGCCCACAGCACAGATACGCAGTATTTT. Translation: CASGAHSTDTQYF.

The chain recombines TRBV19 with TRBJ1-3; TRBD1 matches 11 bases. V dropped 7 bases and J dropped 2; count of bases not matched to a gene: 7. The CDR3 runs to 16 residues. Germline loops: CDR1 LNHDA, CDR2 SQIVND (reference sequence). The CDR3 DNA reads as TGTGCCAGTACCGGGACAGGGGGTTCACCTGGAAACACCATATATTTT. Translating it yields CASTGTGGSPGNTIYF.